This T cell receptor (beta chain) was profiled in a study of post-analysis software for immune sequencing data. At the level of the study: Relapsing-remitting, secondary progressive and progressive-relapsing forms made up the multiple sclerosis disease courses.

Tagging with unique molecular identifiers was a feature of the TCR beta cDNA libraries. The T cell input of roughly 0.85 to 11 million gave roughly 0.5 million cDNA molecules. TCRdb reprocessed the PCR reads with MiXCR, giving one entry per CDR3 protein. Here the sample spans about 210,000 distinct CDR3 sequences, roughly 30% being singletons. On this clonotype itself: Its antigen is still unknown.

The study, taken as a whole, reports: Controls showed significantly higher normalized Chao1 diversity than did multiple sclerosis patients. Several TRBV segments (TRBV5-6, TRBV5-1 and TRBV20-1 among them) occurred more frequently in patients than in controls. By F measure, samples from a shared preparation batch strongly co-clustered.

V dropped 5 bases and J dropped 3; count of bases not matched to a gene: 6. The CDR3 loop spans 14 amino acids. The rearrangement links TRBV12-3 or TRBV12-4 to TRBJ1-1; 7 positions match TRBD1. The receptor's source is a girl under 18 with multiple sclerosis. The sample consisted of blood. For the CDR3, the DNA is TGTGCCAGCAGTACGACCGACAGGGACACTGAAGCTTTCTTT. It yields the protein CASSTTDRDTEAFF.